This T cell receptor (beta chain) was recovered during a study of siplizumab effects on memory and regulatory T cells. Whole-study results and caveats: The average Treg-derived proportion among mappable alloreactive CD4+ clones was about 70% with siplizumab versus about 28% in controls. Memory cells seemed less diverse than naive T cells, which also seemed major contributors to the alloresponse. Siplizumab cultures yielded proliferating Tregs whose suppressive function was not confirmed. Unstimulated subset assignment was obtained for only a minor fraction of alloreactive clones.

Assay used: immunoSEQ multiplex PCR; TCRdb lists only in-frame clones, some missing. The profile covers roughly 120,000 clones, with 92% appearing a single time and around 0.73% taken by the ten largest. As regards this clone: Its antigen remains unknown.

CDR1 and CDR2 from the germline V gene are SGHNT and YENEEA. This CDR3 spans 14 amino acids. V was clipped by 1 base and J by 8 bases, with 12 bases between them. The chain combines TRBV11-3 with TRBJ2-1; a weak D match, TRBD2 (6 bases). The sequenced sample was Tregs sorted from blood. The TCR was taken from a human donor in good health. The DNA of the CDR3 is TGTGCCAGCAGCTTAGGTCGACTAGTCGATGAGCAGTTCTTC. Residues: CASSLGRLVDEQFF.